The next 19 T cell receptor beta chains were all read from a single sample in a study of PD-L1 blockade in urothelial cancer. Regarding time point: pretreatment peripheral blood. Produced via immunoSEQ multiplex PCR; TCRdb's table is partial and in-frame only. This sample carries around 57,000 clones, approximately 80% of them seen once, and the ten largest clones take 1.6%. Sequenced material: PBMCs, taken around atezolizumab (anti-PD-L1) treatment. These receptors were collected from a man aged 70 or older with urothelial cancer.

This clone showed up just a few times. This rearrangement joins TRBV6-4 to TRBJ2-1, with 11 bases lining up with TRBD2. V trimming: 0 bases; J trimming: 6 bases; junction bases outside the gene matches: 1. This CDR3 is 15 amino acids long. CDR1 MRHNA and CDR2 SNTAGT come from the germline V gene. The CDR3 coding sequence is TGTGCCAGCAGTGACTCACTAGCGGGAGCCAATGAGCAGTTCTTC. Residues: CASSDSLAGANEQFF.

The CDR3 region is CAWGTESGYGYTF. In DNA form, the CDR3 reads TGTGCCTGGGGAACGGAGAGTGGGTATGGCTACACCTTC. The chain uses TRBV30 and TRBJ1-2; D gene uncertain. This CDR3 contains 13 residues. Trimming left V 5 bases short and J 5 bases short, with 15 bases between. The germline V gene encodes CDR1 GTSNPN and CDR2 SVGIG (reference sequence).

Only one count was recorded for this clone. The rearrangement links TRBV7-2 to TRBJ2-7; 8 bases are a match to TRBD2. Per the germline V gene, CDR1 is SGHTA and CDR2 is FQGNSA. There are 17 residues in the CDR3. V trimming: 5 bases; J trimming: 0 bases; junction bases outside the gene matches: 12. CDR3 sequence reads: CASSPRGGQLSSYEQYF. The CDR3 region has the DNA TGTGCCAGCAGCCCACGGGGGGGGCAGCTCAGCTCCTACGAGCAGTACTTC.

The rearrangement joins TRBV29-1 to TRBJ1-1; D is possibly TRBD1 (6 bases). Germline CDR1 SQVTM, CDR2 ANQGSEA. Deletions cut 7 bases from V and 0 bases from J, with 12 bases between. The CDR3 consists of 13 residues. CDR3 nucleotide sequence: TGCAGCGGATCGGGACACTTGAACACTGAAGCTTTCTTT. It encodes CSGSGHLNTEAFF.

This clone was recorded a few times. The gene calls are TRBV7-6 and TRBJ2-1; TRBD1 aligns across 12 bases. The trim removed 5 bases at V and 8 bases at J, leaving 7 bases unmatched. CDR1 is SGHVS and CDR2 is FNYEAQ in the germline V gene. There are 15 residues in the CDR3. The CDR3 protein is CASSHRDRGLDEQFF. For the CDR3, the DNA is TGTGCCAGCAGCCACCGGGACAGGGGGCTGGATGAGCAGTTCTTC.

The V gene is TRBV7-2, the J gene TRBJ2-3; unclear D gene. Germline assignment: CDR1 SGHTA and CDR2 FQGNSA. CDR3 size: 15 residues. With 1 base removed from V and 6 bases from J, the gap between germline ends came to 14 bases. This chain's CDR3 is CASSLVPSSSDTQYF. Here the CDR3 DNA reads TGTGCCAGCAGCTTAGTTCCTAGTTCGAGCGATACGCAGTATTTT.

The chain employs TRBV7-2 and TRBJ2-3, with TRBD1 matching 8 bases. Germline trimming cut 5 bases from V and 2 bases from J; bases unmatched to any gene: 3. This CDR3 spans 14 amino acids. The germline gives CDR1 SGHTA, CDR2 FQGNSA. CDR3 sequence (DNA): TGTGCCAGCAGCCCGGACAGGGCCACAGATACGCAGTATTTT. It encodes CASSPDRATDTQYF.

The chain combines TRBV20-1 with TRBJ2-3, with no clear D. This CDR3 is built from 11 residues. Germline CDR1 reads DFQATT; CDR2 reads SNEGSKA (reference sequence). The V gene lost 4 bases and the J gene lost 3 bases, with 5 bases spanning the gap. CDR3 loop: CSAMRTDTQYF. Here the CDR3 DNA reads TGCAGTGCTATGAGGACAGATACGCAGTATTTT.

The chain joins TRBV5-8 to TRBJ2-5; 7 nucleotides match TRBD2. J gave up 4 bases and V 4 bases, and 13 bases lay outside the gene matches. The germline V gene has CDR1 SGHTS and CDR2 YDEGEE. CDR3 length: 16 residues. CDR3 bases: TGTGCCAGCAGCCCCCCTGTGGCGGGAGACGGAGAGACCCAGTACTTC. Protein: CASSPPVAGDGETQYF.

J is TRBJ2-7 and V is TRBV19; maybe TRBD1 (5 bases). The ends were cut back, 3 bases at V and 0 bases at J, with 9 bases in the middle. This CDR3 region has 14 residues. Germline CDR1 LNHDA, CDR2 SQIVND (reference sequence). This chain's CDR3 is CASSISRASYEQYF. The CDR3 DNA reads as TGTGCCAGTAGTATTAGCAGGGCCTCCTACGAGCAGTACTTC. The full variable domain, rest sourced from reference TRBV19 and TRBJ2-7, is DGGITQSPKYLFRKEGQNVTLSCEQNLNHDAMYWYRQDPGQGLRLIYYSQIVNDFQKGDIAEGYSVSREKKESFPLTVTSAQKNPTAFYLCASSISRASYEQYFGPGTRLTVT.

The table lists this clone with a count of one. The V and J genes are TRBV4-2 and TRBJ1-2; D possibly corresponds to TRBD1 (5 bases). CDR3 length: 17 amino acids. V was shortened by 0 bases and J by 8 bases, with 22 bases between the two germline ends. Germline V CDR1 and CDR2: LGHNA, YNFKEQ. CDR3 coding DNA: TGTGCCAGCAGCCAAGATCTGGCAGGGAGGATCATGGGAGGCTACACCTTC. This codes for CASSQDLAGRIMGGYTF.

The V and J genes are TRBV5-1 and TRBJ2-7; 7 nucleotides line up with TRBD1. The CDR3 is 13 amino acids. Looked up from germline, CDR1 is SGHRS and CDR2 is YFSETQ. V was pared by 3 bases and J by 3 bases, with 3 bases of the junction left unmatched. The CDR3: CASSSTGDYEQYF. The CDR3 nucleotides read TGCGCCAGCAGCTCTACAGGGGACTACGAGCAGTACTTC.

A few counts support this clone. The V and J genes are TRBV4-3 and TRBJ2-1; TRBD2 aligns across 9 bases. This CDR3 comprises 15 residues. V shed 0 bases and J 4 bases; nucleotides not matched to a gene: 1. In germline, CDR1 is LGHNA, CDR2 YSLEER. CDR3 nucleotide sequence: TGCGCCAGCAGCCAAGAGACTAGCGGTTACAATGAGCAGTTCTTC. Translated: CASSQETSGYNEQFF.

This chain links TRBV11-1 with TRBJ2-7, with 9 bases matching TRBD1. The ends lost 5 bases at V and 5 bases at J; junction bases unmatched: 13. The CDR3 loop spans 16 amino acids. The germline gives CDR1 SGHAT, CDR2 FQDESV (reference sequence). Here the CDR3 DNA reads TGTGCCAGCAGCCCCCCTAAAGACAGGGGGAGACACGAGCAGTACTTC. Its translation is CASSPPKDRGRHEQYF. The complete variable domain, with remaining parts taken from reference TRBV11-1 and TRBJ2-7, reads EAEVAQSPRYKITEKSQAVAFWCDPISGHATLYWYRQILGQGPELLVQFQDESVVDDSQLPKDRFSAERLKGVDSTLKIQPAELGDSAMYLCASSPPKDRGRHEQYFGPGTRLTVT.

V usage is TRBV2 and J usage is TRBJ2-3; D gene uncertain. This CDR3 comprises 12 residues. The V end was cut by 5 bases, the J end by 3 bases, with 6 bases between. Germline CDR1 and CDR2: SNHLY and FYNNEI. The CDR3 reads CASSLQTDTQYF. The CDR3 region has the DNA TGTGCCAGCAGTCTTCAGACAGATACGCAGTATTTT.

This chain joins TRBV19 and TRBJ1-5; weak D call: TRBD1 (5 bases). Germline V gene sequence: CDR1 LNHDA, CDR2 SQIVND (reference sequence). The V end lost 6 bases, the J end lost 0 bases, and 12 bases lay between the germline ends. The CDR3 is 15 residues long. CDR3 coding DNA: TGTGCCAGTAGCCCAAGGGGATATAGCAATCAGCCCCAGCATTTT. It encodes CASSPRGYSNQPQHF.

The rearrangement links TRBV11-3 to TRBJ2-7; D call uncertain. The germline V gene has CDR1 SGHNT and CDR2 YENEEA. Trimming pared 4 bases from V and 2 bases from J, leaving 15 bases between. The CDR3 totals 15 residues. CDR3 in amino acids: CASSSMVHGTYEQYF. CDR3 nucleotides: TGTGCCAGCAGCTCCATGGTTCACGGTACCTACGAGCAGTACTTC.

In DNA, the CDR3 is TGCGCCAGCAGTGTTATAGACAGGCCCTCCCGTGGCTATGGCTACACCTTC. It codes for CASSVIDRPSRGYGYTF. The chain has TRBV10-1 and TRBJ1-2; the D gene is possibly TRBD1 (6 bases). The CDR3 consists of 17 residues. The germline gives CDR1 WNHNN, CDR2 SYGVQD (reference sequence). The V and J ends lost 4 bases and 4 bases respectively, with 22 bases between them.

V and J are TRBV9 and TRBJ2-7, with TRBD2 identical over 12 bases. The CDR3 is made up of 15 amino acids. From germline, CDR1 is SGDLS and CDR2 YYNGEE. V lost 3 bases, J lost 5 bases, and 6 bases stayed unmatched. CDR3 DNA: TGTGCCAGCAGCGGTCTAGCGGGAGGGATCAACGAGCAGTACTTC. It encodes CASSGLAGGINEQYF.